The source of this T cell receptor beta chain is a study of read filtering for tumor transcriptome and immune sequencing. Across the whole study: R-ISS stage counts were under 10 for I, approximately 15 for II, more than 5 for III. TCR-mapped reads were about 4.05 to 11 million with IR-seq versus about 85 to 1,300 with RNA-seq.

Unmatched junction bases numbered 4, after V lost 7 bases and J lost 0 bases. Germline V gene lookup returns CDR1 MNHNY and CDR2 SVGAGI (reference sequence). This CDR3 comprises 14 residues. From 300 to 400 ng of RNA, a library with molecular barcoded alpha/delta and beta/gamma adaptors was made. TCRdb reanalysed the reads using MiXCR and keeps one entry per CDR3 protein. The data show tens of thousands of distinct CDR3 sequences, 12% seen once. This clonotype was recorded at least ten times. Input material: a population of CD138-negative cells sorted from bone marrow. The origin of this receptor is a donor at least 40 years old with multiple myeloma. This chain joins TRBV6-6 and TRBJ1-1; 8 nucleotides line up with TRBD1. CDR3 in DNA: TGTGCCAGCATCACGGGACAGGTGAACACTGAAGCTTTCTTT. Its protein product is CASITGQVNTEAFF.